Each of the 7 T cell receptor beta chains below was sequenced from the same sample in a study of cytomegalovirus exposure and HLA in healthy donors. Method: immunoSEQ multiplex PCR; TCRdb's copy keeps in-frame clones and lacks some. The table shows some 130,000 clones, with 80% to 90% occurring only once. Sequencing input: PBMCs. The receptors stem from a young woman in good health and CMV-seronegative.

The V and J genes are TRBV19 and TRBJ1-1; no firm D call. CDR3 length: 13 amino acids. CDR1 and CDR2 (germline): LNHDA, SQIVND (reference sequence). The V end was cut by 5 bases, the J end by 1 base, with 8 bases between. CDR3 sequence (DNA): TGTGCCAGTAGTTGGTCGAGGAACACTGAAGCTTTCTTT. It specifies CASSWSRNTEAFF.

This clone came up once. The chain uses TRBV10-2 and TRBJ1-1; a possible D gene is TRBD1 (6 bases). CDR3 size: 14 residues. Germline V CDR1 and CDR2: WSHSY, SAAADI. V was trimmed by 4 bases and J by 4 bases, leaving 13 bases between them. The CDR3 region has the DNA TGCGCCAGCAGTGTGGGGGGGCAGGTCACTGAAGCTTTCTTT. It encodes CASSVGGQVTEAFF.

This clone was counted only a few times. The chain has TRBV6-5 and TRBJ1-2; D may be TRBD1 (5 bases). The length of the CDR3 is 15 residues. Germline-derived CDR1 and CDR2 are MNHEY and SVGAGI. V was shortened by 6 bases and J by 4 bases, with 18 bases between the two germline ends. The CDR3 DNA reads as TGTGCCAGCAGCCTAACACATTGGGGCACCTATGGCTACACCTTC. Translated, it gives CASSLTHWGTYGYTF.

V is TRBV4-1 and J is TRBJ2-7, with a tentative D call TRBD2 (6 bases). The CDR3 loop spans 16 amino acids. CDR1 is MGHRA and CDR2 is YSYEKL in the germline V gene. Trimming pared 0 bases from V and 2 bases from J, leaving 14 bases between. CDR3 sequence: CASSQEGLVLTYEQYF. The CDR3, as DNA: TGCGCCAGCAGCCAAGAGGGACTTGTCCTCACCTACGAGCAGTACTTC.

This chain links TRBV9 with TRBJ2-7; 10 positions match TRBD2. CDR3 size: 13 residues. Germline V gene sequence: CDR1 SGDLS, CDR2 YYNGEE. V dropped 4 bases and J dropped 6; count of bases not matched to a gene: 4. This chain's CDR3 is CASSPGLAVEQYF. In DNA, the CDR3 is TGTGCCAGCAGCCCCGGACTAGCGGTCGAGCAGTACTTC.

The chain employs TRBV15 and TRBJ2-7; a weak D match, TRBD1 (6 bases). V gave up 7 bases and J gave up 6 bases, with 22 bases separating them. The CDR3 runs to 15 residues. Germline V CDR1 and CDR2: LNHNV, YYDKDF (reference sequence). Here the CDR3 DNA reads TGTGCCACCACCGGCGGACAGTTTTTTCGTTCCGAGCAGTACTTC. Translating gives CATTGGQFFRSEQYF.

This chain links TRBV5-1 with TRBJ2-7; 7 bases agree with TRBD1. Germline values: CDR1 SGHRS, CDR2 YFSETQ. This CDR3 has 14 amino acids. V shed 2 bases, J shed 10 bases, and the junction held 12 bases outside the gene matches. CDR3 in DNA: TGCGCCAGCAGCTTACTGGGACAGCCTTCGGTTCAGTACTTC. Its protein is CASSLLGQPSVQYF.